These T cell receptor beta chains were read from a single sample in a study of T cells in localized non-small cell lung cancer. Sequenced by immunoSEQ multiplex PCR; TCRdb stores in-frame clones only, minus some. This repertoire shows about 11,000 clones, roughly 90% found once; its top ten account for roughly 13%. The specimen was peripheral blood, collected before any cancer treatment. These receptors all come from a male donor older than 55 with stage III lung adenocarcinoma. Both conserved end residues are part of each CDR3. A D gene is named only where the DNA matches it firmly. Expanded clones get a size class; other rows say once, few or many, or leave the size out.

d_gene	abundance	v_gene	j_gene	CDR3nt	CDR3aa
TRBD1	.	TRBV28	TRBJ2-7	TGTGCCAGCAGTCGGGGACAGGGCTACGAGCAGTACTTC	CASSRGQGYEQYF
.	.	TRBV28	TRBJ1-2	TGTGCCAGCAGTTTAGGCCAGTGGGCCCCTAACTATGGCTACACCTTC	CASSLGQWAPNYGYTF
.	.	TRBV28	TRBJ2-3	TGTGCCAGCAGCCCGGGGACCCAACCAAATACGCAGTATTTT	CASSPGTQPNTQYF
.	.	TRBV7-6	TRBJ2-2	TGTGCCAGCAGCCTCGGCCGGACCGGGGAGCTGTTTTTT	CASSLGRTGELFF
TRBD1	.	TRBV7-2	TRBJ2-6	TGTGCCAGCAGCTTAGTAGGGGGCGGTGGGGCCAACGTCCTGACTTTC	CASSLVGGGGANVLTF
TRBD1	.	TRBV6-1	TRBJ1-4	TGTGCCAGCAGTGATTCCGGGACAGGGGCTGAAAAACTGTTTTTT	CASSDSGTGAEKLFF
.	.	TRBV30	TRBJ2-7	TGTGCCTGGACAGGAGCCCCAGGTCACGAGCAGTACTTC	CAWTGAPGHEQYF
TRBD1	.	TRBV14	TRBJ2-7	TGTGCCAGCAGCTCTCCGACAGGGGGCTACGAGCAGTACTTC	CASSSPTGGYEQYF
.	.	TRBV6-4	TRBJ2-1	TGTGCCAGCAGTGAGGGGGCGGGCTCCTACAATGAGCAGTTCTTC	CASSEGAGSYNEQFF
.	.	TRBV9	TRBJ2-7	TGTGCCAGCAGCGTATCTTCGGGACTCCAATACGAGCAGTACTTC	CASSVSSGLQYEQYF
.	.	TRBV28	TRBJ1-5	TGTGCCAGCAGACTAAGGGGTCAGCCCCAGCATTTT	CASRLRGQPQHF
.	.	TRBV30	TRBJ2-3	TGTGCCTGGAGCGCTCCGGGTAATTTGGATACGCAGTATTTT	CAWSAPGNLDTQYF
TRBD1	.	TRBV7-9	TRBJ2-1	TGTGCCAGCAGCCTAACGGGACAGGGGGACAATGAGCAGTTCTTC	CASSLTGQGDNEQFF
.	.	TRBV19	TRBJ1-1	TGTGCCAGTAGTATAGTGGGATACACTGAAGCTTTCTTT	CASSIVGYTEAFF
.	.	TRBV30	TRBJ1-1	TGTGCCTGGGGTGAGCTGATGAACACTGAAGCTTTCTTT	CAWGELMNTEAFF
.	once	TRBV9	TRBJ2-7	TGTGCCAGCAGCCCCCCCACAGGGTTCGGGGAGCAGTACTTC	CASSPPTGFGEQYF
.	.	TRBV10-2	TRBJ2-1	TGCGCCAGCAGGGACACTAATAGGGGGAATGAGCAGTTCTTC	CASRDTNRGNEQFF
TRBD1	.	TRBV15	TRBJ2-5	TGTGCCACCAGCAGGGACAGGGGGCAAGAGACCCAGTACTTC	CATSRDRGQETQYF
TRBD1	.	TRBV11-1	TRBJ2-2	TGTGCCAGCAGCTTAAGGTGGGCGAGGGGGCCGAACACCGGGGAGCTGTTTTTT	CASSLRWARGPNTGELFF
.	.	TRBV27	TRBJ1-1	TGTGCCAGCAGTTTTCGGGGAGGGACTGAAGCTTTCTTT	CASSFRGGTEAFF
.	.	TRBV30	TRBJ1-5	TGTGCCTGGAAAGATAGATCCGTAAATCAGCCCCAGCATTTT	CAWKDRSVNQPQHF
TRBD1	.	TRBV5-6	TRBJ1-2	TGTGCCAGCAGCTTGTCCCCAGGGGGAGGTGGCTACACCTTC	CASSLSPGGGGYTF
TRBD2	.	TRBV7-7	TRBJ2-1	TGTGCCAGCAGCTCCGGACTAGCGGGAGGCAATGAGCAGTTCTTC	CASSSGLAGGNEQFF
.	.	TRBV9	TRBJ2-2	TGTGCCAGCAGCTCGCAGTCTATCGGGGAGCTGTTTTTT	CASSSQSIGELFF
TRBD1	.	TRBV6-6	TRBJ1-2	TGTGCCAGCAGATTTGACAGGGATGGCTACACCTTC	CASRFDRDGYTF
.	.	TRBV27	TRBJ1-1	TGTGCCAGCAGTCCCACCAGGGCGGGCGCTGAAGCTTTCTTT	CASSPTRAGAEAFF
.	.	TRBV5-4	TRBJ2-5	TGTGCCAGCAGCTTGGAACAGGCAAACCAAGAGACCCAGTACTTC	CASSLEQANQETQYF
TRBD2	.	TRBV6-5	TRBJ2-5	TGTGCCAGCAGTTTGGGACTAGCGGGAGTTGAGACCCAGTACTTC	CASSLGLAGVETQYF
TRBD1	.	TRBV9	TRBJ1-4	TGTGCCAGCAGCGTTCGGACAGGAATCAATGAAAAACTGTTTTTT	CASSVRTGINEKLFF
TRBD2	.	TRBV5-1	TRBJ2-1	TGCGCCAGCAGCTTAGCGGGAGGGCCTGAGGATGAGCAGTTCTTC	CASSLAGGPEDEQFF
.	.	TRBV6-1	TRBJ1-1	TGTGCCAGCACTTTCGGTCCTTACACTGAAGCTTTCTTT	CASTFGPYTEAFF
TRBD2	.	TRBV11-3	TRBJ2-5	TGTGCCAGCAGCAGAGGGGTACTAGCGGGAGCTATCGGCCAAGAGACCCAGTACTTC	CASSRGVLAGAIGQETQYF
.	.	TRBV6-5	TRBJ2-5	TGTGCCAGCAGAAAATTTAGCGCCGTCGCAGAGACCCAGTACTTC	CASRKFSAVAETQYF
TRBD1	once	TRBV7-9	TRBJ2-1	TGTGCCAGCGCCACCCCGGGACAGAAGTCCTACAATGAGCAGTTCTTC	CASATPGQKSYNEQFF
.	.	TRBV13	TRBJ2-2	TGTGCCAGCAGCCATTTCACCGGGGAGCTGTTTTTT	CASSHFTGELFF
.	few	TRBV6-5	TRBJ1-2	TGTGCCAGCAGCCCCCGTGGCGAAAACTATGGCTACACCTTC	CASSPRGENYGYTF
.	.	TRBV27	TRBJ2-2	TGTGCCAGCAGTTTAGTCCGTTTCAGCAGGGAGCTGTTTTTT	CASSLVRFSRELFF
.	.	TRBV18	TRBJ2-7	TGTGCCAGCTCACTGAACAGGCTAGTAGCCGAGCAGTACTTC	CASSLNRLVAEQYF
.	.	TRBV18	TRBJ2-2	TGTGCCAGCTCACCGTCCAGGACACCGAACACCGGGGAGCTGTTTTTT	CASSPSRTPNTGELFF
.	once	TRBV18	TRBJ1-2	TGTGCCAGCTCACCAATAGGGGGGCTAGAAGGCTACACCTTC	CASSPIGGLEGYTF
.	.	TRBV25-1	TRBJ2-5	TGTGCCAGCAGTGAACCTCGGGAAGCATCGTACCAAGAGACCCAGTACTTC	CASSEPREASYQETQYF
TRBD2	.	TRBV7-2	TRBJ2-5	TGTGCCAGCAGCTTAAGGGGGACTAGGGACCAAGAGACCCAGTACTTC	CASSLRGTRDQETQYF
.	medium-sized	TRBV7-6	TRBJ2-3	TGTGCCAGCAGCTTATTCCCCGGTGGCACAGATACGCAGTATTTT	CASSLFPGGTDTQYF
TRBD1	.	TRBV7-2	TRBJ1-1	TGTGCCAGCACCCGGGCGGACAGGGTGAACACTGAAGCTTTCTTT	CASTRADRVNTEAFF
TRBD2	.	TRBV27	TRBJ2-1	TGTGCCAGCAGTTTAGCTAGCGGGAGTGGTAATGAGCAGTTCTTC	CASSLASGSGNEQFF
TRBD2	once	TRBV5-4	TRBJ2-3	TGTGCCAGCAGCCGGCCGGGGGGGAGCACAGATACGCAGTATTTT	CASSRPGGSTDTQYF
TRBD1	once	TRBV5-6	TRBJ1-2	TGTGCCAGCAGCTTGGGCAGGGGGCTTAGCTACACCTTC	CASSLGRGLSYTF
TRBD1	.	TRBV7-2	TRBJ1-1	TGTGCCAGCAGCTTAAGCGGAGGGACAGGCACCTGGAAGAACACTGAAGCTTTCTTT	CASSLSGGTGTWKNTEAFF
.	.	TRBV19	TRBJ1-1	TGTGCCAGTAGTATAGAGTTGAGGGCCACTGAAGCTTTCTTT	CASSIELRATEAFF
TRBD2	.	TRBV4-1	TRBJ2-1	TGCGCCAGCAGCTTGGGACTAGCGGGATTCAATGAGCAGTTCTTC	CASSLGLAGFNEQFF
.	.	TRBV25-1	TRBJ1-1	TGTGCCAGCACTCACAGGCAGTACGCTTTCTTT	CASTHRQYAFF
.	.	TRBV30	TRBJ2-2	TGTGCCTGGTCAAGGCTTGGGGCGAACACCGGGGAGCTGTTTTTT	CAWSRLGANTGELFF
.	.	TRBV6-1	TRBJ2-5	TGTGCCAGCAGTCCTCTAGCAGTCTCTGGGACCCAGTACTTC	CASSPLAVSGTQYF
.	.	TRBV30	TRBJ2-7	TGTGCCTGGAGCCCCGGGCCTGAGAGGGGGGGAGGACTTGTCGAGCAGTACTTC	CAWSPGPERGGGLVEQYF
TRBD1	.	TRBV28	TRBJ1-5	TGTGCCAGCAGCTCCCCCGGGACAGTCAATCAGCCCCAGCATTTT	CASSSPGTVNQPQHF
.	.	TRBV4-1	TRBJ1-5	TGCGCCAGCAGCCAAGTCTTTTACGGACTCAATCAGCCCCAGCATTTT	CASSQVFYGLNQPQHF
.	.	TRBV18	TRBJ1-1	TGTGCCAGCTCACCACGCACGGGGGCCACTGAAGCTTTCTTT	CASSPRTGATEAFF